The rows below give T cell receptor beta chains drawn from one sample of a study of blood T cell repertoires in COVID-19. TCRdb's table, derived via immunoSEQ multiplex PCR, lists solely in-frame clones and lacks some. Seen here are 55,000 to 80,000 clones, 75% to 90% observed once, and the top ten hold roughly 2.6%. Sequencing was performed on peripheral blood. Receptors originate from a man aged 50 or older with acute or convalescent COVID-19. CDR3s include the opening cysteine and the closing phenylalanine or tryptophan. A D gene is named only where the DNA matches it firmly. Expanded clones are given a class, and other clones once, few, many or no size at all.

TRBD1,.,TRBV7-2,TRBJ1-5,CASSFGLGQGNQPQHF,TGTGCCAGCAGCTTCGGCCTAGGACAGGGGAACCAGCCCCAGCATTTT
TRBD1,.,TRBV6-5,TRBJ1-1,CASRTGPHTEAFF,TGTGCCAGCCGGACAGGGCCGCACACTGAAGCTTTCTTT
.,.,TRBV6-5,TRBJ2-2,CASSSRASTGELFF,TGTGCCAGCAGTTCCCGCGCGAGCACCGGGGAGCTGTTTTTT
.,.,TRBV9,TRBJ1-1,CASSVEPGSTEAFF,TGTGCCAGCAGCGTAGAACCAGGGTCCACTGAAGCTTTCTTT
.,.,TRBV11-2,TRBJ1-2,CASSLAFPEDYGYTF,TGTGCCAGCAGCTTAGCGTTTCCAGAAGACTATGGCTACACCTTC
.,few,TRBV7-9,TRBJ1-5,CASSTSGSNQPQHF,TGTGCCAGCAGCACCTCGGGGAGCAATCAGCCCCAGCATTTT
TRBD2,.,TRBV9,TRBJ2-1,CASSSGLAGGGRNEQFF,TGTGCCAGCAGCTCGGGACTAGCGGGAGGGGGGAGGAATGAGCAGTTCTTC
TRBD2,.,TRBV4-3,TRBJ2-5,CASSQDARLAGAVETQYF,TGCGCCAGCAGCCAAGACGCTAGACTAGCGGGAGCCGTAGAGACCCAGTACTTC
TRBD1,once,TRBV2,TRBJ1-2,CASSVETGNGYTF,TGTGCCAGCAGTGTAGAGACAGGGAACGGCTACACCTTC
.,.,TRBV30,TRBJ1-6,CAWAAGDNSPLHF,TGTGCCTGGGCGGCAGGGGATAATTCACCCCTCCACTTT
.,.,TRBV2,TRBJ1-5,CASSPTGTSGNQPQHF,TGTGCCAGCAGCCCCACCGGGACATCAGGCAATCAGCCCCAGCATTTT
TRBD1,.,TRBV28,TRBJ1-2,CASSVSGGAGGYTF,TGTGCCAGCAGTGTATCAGGGGGCGCGGGTGGCTACACCTTC
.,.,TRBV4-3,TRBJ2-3,CASSQVAGDTQYF,TGCGCCAGCAGCCAAGTGGCCGGGGATACGCAGTATTTT
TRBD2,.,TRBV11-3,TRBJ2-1,CASSLDWVAGAGSYNEQFF,TGTGCCAGCAGCTTAGATTGGGTAGCGGGAGCCGGGTCCTACAATGAGCAGTTCTTC
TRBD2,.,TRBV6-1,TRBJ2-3,CASSEGASGSATQYF,TGTGCCAGCAGTGAAGGTGCTAGCGGGAGTGCTACGCAGTATTTT
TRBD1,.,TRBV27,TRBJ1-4,CASARDRGIRANEKLFF,TGTGCCAGCGCCCGGGACAGGGGGATCCGGGCTAATGAAAAACTGTTTTTT
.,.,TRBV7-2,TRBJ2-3,CASRARRFGADTQYF,TGTGCCAGCCGAGCGAGGAGGTTCGGCGCAGATACGCAGTATTTT
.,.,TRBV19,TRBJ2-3,CASSNYGTDTQYF,TGTGCCAGTAGTAACTACGGCACAGATACGCAGTATTTT
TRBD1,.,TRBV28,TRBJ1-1,CASRGQGSNTEAFF,TGTGCCAGCAGGGGACAGGGGTCCAACACTGAAGCTTTCTTT
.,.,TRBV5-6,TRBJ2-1,CASSLVSGIGNEQFF,TGTGCCAGCAGCTTGGTCTCCGGGATTGGCAATGAGCAGTTCTTC
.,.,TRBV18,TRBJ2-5,CASSLAGGQETQYF,TGTGCCAGCTCACTGGCCGGGGGCCAAGAGACCCAGTACTTC
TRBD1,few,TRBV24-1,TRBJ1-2,CATSARQGSYGYTF,TGTGCCACCAGTGCCAGACAGGGATCCTATGGCTACACCTTC
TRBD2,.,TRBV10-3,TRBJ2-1,CAISERTSGLPSSYNEQFF,TGTGCCATCAGTGAGCGGACTAGCGGACTTCCGAGCTCCTACAATGAGCAGTTCTTC
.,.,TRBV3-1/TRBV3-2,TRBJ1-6,CASSQRNPPLHF,TGTGCCAGCAGCCAGCGAAATCCCCCCCTCCACTTT
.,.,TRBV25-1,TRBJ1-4,CASSEYGAGTGEKLFF,TGTGCCAGCAGTGAATATGGGGCAGGGACTGGTGAAAAACTGTTTTTT
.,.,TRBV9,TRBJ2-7,CASSVGSGVPYEQYF,TGTGCCAGCAGCGTAGGATCAGGGGTTCCCTACGAGCAGTACTTC
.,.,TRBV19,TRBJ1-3,CASSMDSSIFSGNTIYF,TGTGCCAGTAGTATGGACAGTTCGATTTTCTCTGGAAACACCATATATTTT
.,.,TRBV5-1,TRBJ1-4,CASSWGEGEKLFF,TGCGCCAGCAGCTGGGGGGAGGGTGAAAAACTGTTTTTT
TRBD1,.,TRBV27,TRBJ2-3,CASTDRGPDRDTQYF,TGTGCCAGCACCGACAGGGGGCCCGATCGGGATACGCAGTATTTT
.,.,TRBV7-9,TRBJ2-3,CASSLVERGPDTQYF,TGTGCCAGCAGCTTAGTCGAACGAGGCCCCGATACGCAGTATTTT
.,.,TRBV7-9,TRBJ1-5,CASSRQNSNQPQHF,TGTGCCAGCAGCCGACAGAATAGCAATCAGCCCCAGCATTTT
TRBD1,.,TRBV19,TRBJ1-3,CASKGGQGLSGNTIYF,TGTGCCAGTAAGGGGGGACAGGGACTCTCTGGAAACACCATATATTTT
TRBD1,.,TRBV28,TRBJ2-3,CASSSPGDRGTDTQYF,TGTGCCAGCAGTTCTCCGGGGGACAGGGGTACAGATACGCAGTATTTT
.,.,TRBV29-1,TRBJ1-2,CSVGGGGYGYTF,TGCAGCGTTGGTGGGGGAGGCTATGGCTACACCTTC
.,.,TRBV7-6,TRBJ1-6,CASSETGSYNSPLHF,TGTGCCAGCAGCGAGACAGGCTCCTATAATTCACCCCTCCACTTT
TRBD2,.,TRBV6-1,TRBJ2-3,CASSEASPGLGTDTQYF,TGTGCCAGCAGTGAAGCTAGTCCGGGACTAGGGACAGATACGCAGTATTTT
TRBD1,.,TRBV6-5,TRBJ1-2,CASSPDRGQHYGYTF,TGTGCCAGCAGTCCTGACAGGGGGCAACACTATGGCTACACCTTC
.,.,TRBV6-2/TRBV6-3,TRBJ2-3,CASSSTTSDGTQYF,TGTGCCAGCAGTTCCACGACTAGTGACGGTACGCAGTATTTT
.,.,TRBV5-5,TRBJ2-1,CASSNTSSRSYNEQFF,TGTGCCAGCAGCAATACTTCCTCGCGCTCCTACAATGAGCAGTTCTTC
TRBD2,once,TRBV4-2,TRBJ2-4,CASSQESPTTSGENIQYF,TGTGCCAGCAGCCAAGAGTCGCCAACTACTAGCGGGGAAAACATTCAGTACTTC
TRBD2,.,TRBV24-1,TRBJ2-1,CATSDPAGGVMYEQFF,TGTGCCACCAGTGATCCAGCGGGAGGAGTGATGTATGAGCAGTTCTTC
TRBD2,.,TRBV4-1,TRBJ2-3,CASSSRSGTSTDTQYF,TGCGCCAGCAGCTCCCGTAGCGGGACTAGCACAGATACGCAGTATTTT
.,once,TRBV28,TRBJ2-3,CASSAAGDGTQYF,TGTGCCAGCAGTGCCGCAGGGGATGGTACGCAGTATTTT
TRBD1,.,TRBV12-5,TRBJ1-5,CASGSLHEGTANSNQPQHF,TGTGCTAGTGGTTCACTTCACGAAGGGACAGCTAATAGCAATCAGCCCCAGCATTTT
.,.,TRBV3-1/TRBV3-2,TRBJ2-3,CASSQRNRADTQYF,TGTGCCAGCAGCCAGCGGAACAGGGCAGATACGCAGTATTTT
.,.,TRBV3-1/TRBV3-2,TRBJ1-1,CASSQEWRGTEAFF,TGTGCCAGCAGCCAAGAATGGCGGGGCACTGAAGCTTTCTTT